The TCR beta chain described here comes from a study of T cell clonotyping in hematopoietic cell transplantation. Whole-study context: Pretransplant recipient samples were taken after cytoreduction.

TCRdb keeps only in-frame clones here, not all; method: immunoSEQ multiplex PCR. The sample contains tens of thousands of clones, more than 85% of which appear only once. A note on this clone: As yet, its antigen is unknown.

Trimming cost V 0 bases and J 4 bases, with 16 bases left between them. This CDR3 has 17 residues. CDR1 and CDR2 from the germline V gene are MGHRA and YSYEKL. Time point reported: recipient sample about 28 days before transplant, after cytoreduction. Whole-study results and caveats: Broader posttransplant TCR repertoire diversity was predicted by graft donor and pretransplant recipient Inverse Simpson Index values.

The sequenced sample was peripheral blood mononuclear cells, obtained before stem cell transplant. The chain carries TRBV4-1 and TRBJ2-4; D is perhaps TRBD2 (7 bases). The receptor was isolated from a man aged 45-60 years with acute myeloid leukemia. Some clones in this sample may be carry-over from other donors' samples. CDR3 region: CASSQEGGAGGKNIQYF. Here the CDR3 DNA reads TGCGCCAGCAGCCAAGAAGGGGGGGCAGGAGGTAAAAACATTCAGTACTTC.